The 4 T cell receptor beta chains given below trace back to one sample, sequenced in a study of T cell responses to AZD1222 COVID-19 vaccine. The assay was immunoSEQ multiplex PCR, and TCRdb's table has in-frame clones only and misses some. The sample has 75,000 to 100,000 clones; about 86% are singletons. The sample consisted of peripheral blood, taken on day 0 of AZD1222 vaccination. All receptors come from an adult in good health.

J is TRBJ1-3 and V is TRBV9; a possible D gene is TRBD1 (5 bases). Germline V gene data show CDR1 as SGDLS and CDR2 as YYNGEE. V was trimmed by 2 bases and J by 2 bases, leaving 11 bases between them. The CDR3 is made up of 15 amino acids. The CDR3 loop reads CASSVSGRTGNTIYF. In nucleotides, the CDR3 is TGTGCCAGCAGCGTGTCGGGACGGACTGGAAACACCATATATTTT.

This CDR3 reads CASSLSGGNTEAFF. The CDR3 DNA sequence: TGTGCCAGCAGTTTATCGGGCGGGAACACTGAAGCTTTCTTT. The chain uses TRBV27 and TRBJ1-1, with D uncertain. CDR1 is MNHEY and CDR2 is SMNVEV in the germline V gene (reference sequence). Trimming pared 0 bases from V and 1 base from J, leaving 6 bases between. The CDR3 spans 14 residues.

DNA of the CDR3: TGTGCCAGCAGTTACAGCCAACTTAGCAATCAGCCCCAGCATTTT. Residues: CASSYSQLSNQPQHF. The V and J genes are TRBV6-5 and TRBJ1-5; D uncertain. The CDR3 spans 15 residues. From germline, CDR1 is MNHEY and CDR2 SVGAGI. The V gene lost 2 bases and the J gene lost 0 bases, with 8 bases spanning the gap.

This rearrangement joins TRBV9 to TRBJ1-2; 9 bases fit TRBD1. The CDR3 is 16 amino acids. The germline gives CDR1 SGDLS, CDR2 YYNGEE. After removal of 0 bases from V and 8 bases from J, the junction contained 11 bases not matched to a gene. The CDR3 region has the DNA TGTGCCAGCAGCGTAGCTGGGACAGGGCCTTCTCTCGGCTACACCTTC. Residues: CASSVAGTGPSLGYTF.